This T cell receptor (beta chain) was sequenced in a study of cytomegalovirus exposure and HLA in healthy donors. Across the whole study: Earlier results showed 117 million unique TCR beta sequences derived from some 180 million T cells.

Overall study findings and caveats: Sequencing likely generated an artifact that appeared as a cluster of highly shared sequence variants. It was approximately 160 TCR beta chains that were listed as cytomegalovirus-associated. Across all donors, roughly uniform sequencing depth was an assumption of the presence/absence analyses.

The PCR employed 60 Vbeta primers together with 13 Jbeta primers. This table comes from immunoSEQ multiplex PCR, and its TCRdb copy is limited to in-frame clones, with some not included. The repertoire consists of approximately 90,000 clones, with around four fifths occurring once and the leading ten covering about 2.1%. This clone was observed a handful of times. The antigen remains unidentified. Sequencing was done on a sample of PBMCs. The TCR comes from a boy aged 10-17 years in good health and CMV-seronegative.

The CDR3 region is CASSFQGGLSNEQFF. The CDR3 DNA reads as TGTGCCAGCAGTTTCCAGGGGGGACTGAGCAATGAGCAGTTCTTC. The chain combines TRBV6-5 with TRBJ2-1, with D tentatively TRBD1 (7 bases). Germline CDR1 and CDR2: MNHEY and SVGAGI. The V end lost 4 bases, the J end lost 6 bases, and 16 bases lay between the germline ends. The CDR3 has 15 amino acids.